This entry is about one TCR beta chain. Its antigen is undetermined. Every patient had mismatch repair deficiency by PCR or immunohistochemistry. The data belong to a study of PD-1 blockade in mismatch repair-deficient tumors. Across the whole study: All were previously treated, progressing patients with around eleven mismatch repair-deficient cancer types.

Study-wide results and caveats: Tumor-resident clones, often undetectable pretreatment in blood, expanded then contracted after pembrolizumab.

The CDR3 is made up of 15 amino acids. Trimming at V came to 2 bases and at J to 8 bases, leaving 10 bases not matched to a gene. Germline V CDR1 and CDR2: SGHAT, FQNNGV. Assay: immunoSEQ multiplex PCR; the TCRdb copy retains only in-frame clones and omits some. Among roughly 110,000 clones listed, about three quarters were seen once. The sequence was collected from an adult with mismatch repair-deficient cancer. Sequencing was performed on peripheral blood, taken 60 weeks after starting pembrolizumab. The chain employs TRBV11-2 and TRBJ1-2, with 8 bases lining up with TRBD1. This CDR3 reads CASSLLGQGQGGYTF. CDR3 nucleotide sequence: TGTGCCAGCAGCTTATTAGGACAGGGCCAGGGGGGCTACACCTTC. Drawing the rest from reference TRBV11-2 and TRBJ1-2, the complete variable domain is EAGVAQSPRYKIIEKRQSVAFWCNPISGHATLYWYQQILGQGPKLLIQFQNNGVVDDSQLPKDRFSAERLKGVDSTLKIQPAKLEDSAVYLCASSLLGQGQGGYTFGSGTRLTVV.